Each of the 17 T cell receptor beta chains below was sequenced from the same sample in a study of blood T cell repertoires in COVID-19. Method: immunoSEQ multiplex PCR; TCRdb's copy keeps in-frame clones and lacks some. The sample lists 50,000 to 65,000 clones, around four fifths seen once, with roughly 5.5% in the top ten. Source material: peripheral blood. Receptor source: a man between 65 and 79 years old with acute or convalescent COVID-19.

The chain combines TRBV18 with TRBJ2-7; no firm D call. Germline loops: CDR1 KGHSH, CDR2 LQKENI. The CDR3 sequence is 13 residues long. The ends were cut back, 1 base at V and 3 bases at J, with 7 bases in the middle. CDR3 sequence: CASSPQQSYEQYF. DNA for the CDR3: TGTGCCAGCTCACCACAACAGAGCTACGAGCAGTACTTC.

V usage is TRBV3-1 (or the pseudogene TRBV3-2) and J usage is TRBJ2-1; weak D call: TRBD2 (7 bases). Germline values: CDR1 LGHDT, CDR2 YNNKEL (reference sequence). The CDR3 contains 18 residues. V lost 0 bases, J lost 7 bases, and 22 bases lay in between. Written as DNA, the CDR3 is TGTGCCAGCAGCCAAGATCCGAGGAGGGGGGGGCGGAAAAATGAGCAGTTCTTC. Translated: CASSQDPRRGGRKNEQFF.

This clone was seen only once. This chain links TRBV28 with TRBJ2-3; D is undetermined. This CDR3 has 16 amino acids. The germline V gene encodes CDR1 MDHEN and CDR2 SYDVKM. V was trimmed by 4 bases and J by 2 bases, leaving 16 bases between them. The CDR3 loop is CASSSASPGYTDTQYF. CDR3 bases: TGTGCCAGCAGTTCCGCTTCCCCAGGATACACAGATACGCAGTATTTT.

CDR3 amino acids: CASSDIMTELNTEAFF. CDR3 bases: TGCGCCAGCAGCGATATTATGACGGAGTTGAACACTGAAGCTTTCTTT. The chain recombines TRBV4-1 with TRBJ1-1; no firm D call. Deletions cut 5 bases from V and 0 bases from J, with 16 bases between. CDR3 length equals 16 residues. Per germline, CDR1 MGHRA and CDR2 YSYEKL.

The genes are TRBV10-3 and TRBJ2-1, with 14 bases identical to TRBD2. V shed 7 bases, J shed 0 bases, and the junction held 5 bases outside the gene matches. The CDR3 loop spans 17 amino acids. Germline loops: CDR1 ENHRY, CDR2 SYGVKD. The CDR3 region is CAITRLAGGSSYNEQFF. CDR3 sequence (DNA): TGTGCCATCACTAGACTAGCGGGGGGGAGCTCCTACAATGAGCAGTTCTTC.

The chain carries TRBV11-2 and TRBJ1-2; TRBD1 is a possible D gene (5 bases). V was trimmed by 3 bases and J by 1 base, leaving 9 bases between them. This CDR3 comprises 14 residues. Germline lookup yields CDR1 SGHAT and CDR2 FQNNGV. This CDR3 reads CASSFSRDNYGYTF. The CDR3 DNA is TGTGCCAGCAGCTTTAGCAGGGATAACTATGGCTACACCTTC.

This chain connects TRBV19 to TRBJ1-6; weak D call: TRBD1 (5 bases). Trimming shortened V by 6 bases and J by 5 bases, and 14 bases separated the two germline ends. Germline V CDR1 and CDR2: LNHDA, SQIVND (reference sequence). This CDR3 is 15 amino acids long. CDR3 nucleotide sequence: TGTGCCAGTAGCAGGGCCCTCCCGAATAATTCACCCCTCCACTTT. It translates to CASSRALPNNSPLHF.

The chain employs TRBV7-8 and TRBJ1-2, with D possibly being TRBD1 (6 bases). The germline V and J ends were trimmed by 4 bases and 8 bases, with 11 bases remaining between them. Germline V lookup: CDR1 SGHVS, CDR2 FQNEAQ. The CDR3 runs 12 residues. The CDR3 DNA reads TGTGCCAGCAGCTCAACAGGGTACGGCTACACCTTC. This encodes CASSSTGYGYTF.

This rearrangement joins TRBV5-1 to TRBJ2-1; a possible D gene is TRBD1 (7 bases). V shed 1 base and J shed 3 bases, with 17 bases lying between them. The CDR3 contains 17 residues. Germline V gene data show CDR1 as SGHRS and CDR2 as YFSETQ. The CDR3 nucleotides are TGCGCCAGCAGCTTGACGGGGGCCGGGACAGACTACAATGAGCAGTTCTTC. This sequence encodes CASSLTGAGTDYNEQFF.

The genes are TRBV19 and TRBJ2-1; 7 bases are a match to TRBD1. This CDR3 is 14 amino acids long. V was clipped by 4 bases and J by 4 bases; unmatched bases: 4. Looked up from germline, CDR1 is LNHDA and CDR2 is SQIVND (reference sequence). The CDR3 DNA is TGTGCCAGTAGTAGACCGGGACAGTACAATGAGCAGTTCTTC. Translated, it gives CASSRPGQYNEQFF.

This chain connects TRBV7-9 to TRBJ2-2, with TRBD1 matching 8 bases. The CDR3 has 15 amino acids. Germline trimming cut 3 bases from V and 11 bases from J; bases unmatched to any gene: 11. Germline V CDR1 and CDR2: SEHNR, FQNEAQ (reference sequence). CDR3 sequence reads: CASSFSQGAGIELFF. CDR3 coding DNA: TGTGCCAGCAGCTTTAGTCAGGGGGCCGGTATTGAGCTGTTTTTT. Together with reference TRBV7-9 and TRBJ2-2, the CDR3 gives the full variable domain: DTGVSQNPRHKITKRGQNVTFRCDPISEHNRLYWYRQTLGQGPEFLTYFQNEAQLEKSRLLSDRFSAERPKGSFSTLEIQRTEQGDSAMYLCASSFSQGAGIELFFGEGSRLTVL.

The V call is TRBV2, the J call TRBJ2-5; D is uncertain. Looked up from germline, CDR1 is SNHLY and CDR2 is FYNNEI. The CDR3 runs 15 residues. The V end lost 5 bases, the J end lost 4 bases, and 17 bases lay between the germline ends. CDR3 sequence (DNA): TGTGCCAGCAGTTTCGGGTCTCCGCAAGGAGAGACCCAGTACTTC. Its translation: CASSFGSPQGETQYF.

This clone showed up just a few times. The chain employs TRBV2 and TRBJ2-7, with D maybe TRBD1 (6 bases). The CDR3 runs to 14 residues. Deletions cut 5 bases from V and 6 bases from J, with 17 bases between. Per germline, CDR1 SNHLY and CDR2 FYNNEI. CDR3 residues: CASSYWTARGEQYF. The CDR3 nucleotides read TGTGCCAGCAGTTACTGGACAGCCCGGGGCGAGCAGTACTTC.

The gene calls are TRBV4-2 and TRBJ2-1; D not certain. The CDR3 extends over 12 amino acids. The V end was cut by 0 bases, the J end by 9 bases, with 6 bases between. Germline CDR1 is LGHNA and CDR2 is YNFKEQ. CDR3 protein: CASSQDPSEQFF. In DNA, the CDR3 is TGTGCCAGCAGCCAAGATCCCAGTGAGCAGTTCTTC.

This clone was picked up one time. The chain combines TRBV5-4 with TRBJ2-1, with 8 bases fitting TRBD2. V was pared by 0 bases and J by 6 bases, with 14 bases of the junction left unmatched. This CDR3 region has 18 residues. CDR1 and CDR2 (germline): SGHNT, YYREEE (reference sequence). The CDR3 spells CASSLASGSGTPRNEQFF. The CDR3, as DNA: TGTGCCAGCAGCTTGGCTAGCGGGTCGGGCACCCCTCGCAATGAGCAGTTCTTC.

The V and J genes are TRBV18 and TRBJ2-3; TRBD1 aligns across 8 bases. The length of the CDR3 is 15 residues. J lost 6 bases, V lost 6 bases, and 11 bases had no gene match. The germline V gene encodes CDR1 KGHSH and CDR2 LQKENI. In DNA form, the CDR3 reads TGTGCCAGCTCCCTCGGACAGGGTGAGGATGATACGCAGTATTTT. Translated, it gives CASSLGQGEDDTQYF.

The chain combines TRBV2 with TRBJ2-3, with 7 bases lining up with TRBD2. CDR1 is SNHLY and CDR2 is FYNNEI in the germline V gene. With 1 base clipped from V and 8 bases from J, the junction kept 3 bases outside the gene matches. There are 13 residues in the CDR3. This CDR3 reads CASSEERGVTQYF. CDR3 bases: TGTGCCAGCAGTGAAGAGCGGGGTGTTACGCAGTATTTT.